This is a list of T cell receptor beta chains from one sample in a study of neoadjuvant anti-PD-1 for oral cavity cancer. Repertoires were generated with immunoSEQ multiplex PCR, while TCRdb's copy carries only in-frame clones and drops some. Of 8,000 to 10,000 clones listed, around 70% are singletons. This specimen consisted of PBMCs, obtained after nivolumab (anti-PD-1) treatment. These receptors came from a person aged 35-79 years with oral cavity squamous cell carcinoma. CDR3s include the opening cysteine and the closing phenylalanine or tryptophan. A D gene is named only where the DNA matches it firmly. Only some rows state a clone size, as once, few, many or a class for expanded clones.

>TRBJ2-5|TRBV27|NA|few
CASRNIQETQYF
TGTGCCAGCAGAAATATTCAAGAGACCCAGTACTTC
>TRBJ2-3|TRBV4-1|TRBD1|NA
CASSQEGDRGTDTQYF
TGCGCCAGCAGCCAAGAGGGGGACAGGGGAACAGATACGCAGTATTTT
>TRBJ2-7|TRBV7-8|NA|NA
CASTLTASYEQYF
TGTGCTTCCACCCTCACTGCTTCCTACGAGCAGTACTTC
>TRBJ2-2|TRBV4-1|TRBD2|NA
CASSQIWPSGGRGTGELFF
TGCGCCAGCAGCCAAATTTGGCCTAGCGGGGGGCGCGGCACCGGGGAGCTGTTTTTT
>TRBJ1-1|TRBV19|NA|NA
CASSIVSGNTEAFF
TGTGCCAGTAGTATAGTTTCGGGCAACACTGAAGCTTTCTTT
>TRBJ2-7|TRBV9|NA|NA
CASSVYPGALSYEQYF
TGTGCCAGCAGCGTCTACCCCGGGGCTCTCTCCTACGAGCAGTACTTC
>TRBJ1-2|TRBV7-2|TRBD1|NA
CASSPGMWQGGLATYGYTF
TGTGCCAGCAGCCCCGGCATGTGGCAGGGGGGCCTCGCTACCTATGGCTACACCTTC
>TRBJ2-3|TRBV7-9|NA|NA
CASSGNEENPDTQYF
TGTGCCAGCAGCGGAAATGAGGAAAATCCCGATACGCAGTATTTT
>TRBJ1-2|TRBV18|TRBD1|NA
CASRRDRGAYGYTF
TGTGCCAGCAGAAGAGACAGGGGTGCCTATGGCTACACCTTC
>TRBJ1-1|TRBV10-3|TRBD1|NA
CAIRNARDRGVNTEAFF
TGTGCCATCAGGAATGCACGGGACAGGGGCGTGAACACTGAAGCTTTCTTT
>TRBJ2-1|TRBV7-6|TRBD1|NA
CASSMRQGWSEQFF
TGTGCCAGCAGCATGAGACAGGGCTGGAGTGAGCAGTTCTTC
>TRBJ2-2|TRBV5-5|NA|NA
CASSFNRETASTGELFF
TGTGCCAGCAGCTTTAATCGGGAGACAGCTTCCACCGGGGAGCTGTTTTTT
>TRBJ1-3|TRBV5-4|NA|NA
CASSLALNSGNTIYF
TGTGCCAGCAGCTTGGCACTGAACTCTGGAAACACCATATATTTT
>TRBJ2-1|TRBV19|NA|NA
CATSGSSRNNEQFF
TGTGCTACCTCAGGGTCCAGCAGAAACAATGAGCAGTTCTTC
>TRBJ1-6|TRBV7-6|NA|NA
CASSATFYSPLHF
TGTGCCAGCAGCGCGACATTCTATTCACCCCTCCACTTT
>TRBJ1-4|TRBV4-1|TRBD1|NA
CASSDTQGVREKLFF
TGCGCCAGCAGCGACACACAGGGGGTACGAGAAAAACTGTTTTTT
>TRBJ2-7|TRBV4-1|NA|few
CASSQSETYEQYF
TGCGCCAGCAGCCAGTCAGAGACCTACGAGCAGTACTTC
>TRBJ1-5|TRBV7-9|TRBD1|NA
CASSRSGTGNQPQHF
TGTGCCAGCAGCCGATCCGGGACAGGGAATCAGCCCCAGCATTTT
>TRBJ2-7|TRBV10-2|TRBD1|few
CASSVTGNEQYF
TGCGCCAGCAGTGTGACAGGGAACGAGCAGTACTTC
>TRBJ2-7|TRBV5-1|NA|NA
CASSLSSSYEQYF
TGCGCCAGCAGCTTGTCCAGCTCCTACGAGCAGTACTTC
>TRBJ1-2|TRBV5-8|NA|NA
CASSLDDALVGGYTF
TGTGCCAGCAGCTTGGACGACGCCTTGGTGGGTGGCTACACCTTC